This T cell receptor beta chain came from a study of blood T cell repertoires in COVID-19. Sequencing was performed with immunoSEQ multiplex PCR; in TCRdb, only in-frame clones are kept and a portion is missing. The sample has about 27,000 clones; around 61% are singletons. The V gene lost 6 bases and the J gene lost 2 bases, with 13 bases spanning the gap. The germline V gene has CDR1 SNHLY and CDR2 FYNNEI. This CDR3 region has 14 residues. The chain links TRBV2 to TRBJ1-2, with a possible D match to TRBD1 (6 bases). The TCR comes from a man aged 55 to 70 with active or convalescent COVID-19. The sequenced sample consisted of peripheral blood. The CDR3 sequence: CASRYREGNYGYTF. For the CDR3, the DNA is TGTGCCAGCAGATACAGGGAGGGGAACTATGGCTACACCTTC.